This T cell receptor beta chain was identified during a study of PD-1 blockade in mismatch repair-deficient tumors. There are 16 residues in the CDR3. The V end was cut by 4 bases, the J end by 1 base, with 13 bases between. CDR1 is SNHLY, CDR2 FYNNEI, per germline. Clones were sequenced by immunoSEQ multiplex PCR, and TCRdb holds only the in-frame ones, with some missing. The sample consists of 20,000 to 25,000 clones, just under 85% of them appearing once. This clonotype was sampled from an adult with mismatch repair-deficient cancer. This material consisted of peripheral blood, taken 2 weeks after starting pembrolizumab. This chain links TRBV2 with TRBJ2-2, with D tentatively TRBD1 or TRBD2 (8 bases each). The CDR3 DNA is TGTGCCAGCAGTGGACAGGGGACTAGGAACACCGGGGAGCTGTTTTTT. It encodes CASSGQGTRNTGELFF. Full variable domain (missing parts from reference TRBV2 and TRBJ2-2): EPEVTQTPSHQVTQMGQEVILRCVPISNHLYFYWYRQILGQKVEFLVSFYNNEISEKSEIFDDQFSVERPDGSNFTLKIRSTKLEDSAMYFCASSGQGTRNTGELFFGEGSRLTVL.